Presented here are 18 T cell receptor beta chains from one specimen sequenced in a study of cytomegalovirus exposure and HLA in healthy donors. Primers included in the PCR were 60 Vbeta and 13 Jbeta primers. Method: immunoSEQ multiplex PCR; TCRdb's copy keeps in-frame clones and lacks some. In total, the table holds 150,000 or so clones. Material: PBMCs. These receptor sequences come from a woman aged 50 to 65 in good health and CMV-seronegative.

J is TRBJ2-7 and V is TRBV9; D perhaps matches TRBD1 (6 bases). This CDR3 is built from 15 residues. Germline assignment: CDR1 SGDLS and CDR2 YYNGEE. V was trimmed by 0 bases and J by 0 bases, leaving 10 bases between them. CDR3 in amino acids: CASSVAGASSYEQYF. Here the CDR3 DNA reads TGTGCCAGCAGCGTAGCAGGGGCTTCCTCCTACGAGCAGTACTTC.

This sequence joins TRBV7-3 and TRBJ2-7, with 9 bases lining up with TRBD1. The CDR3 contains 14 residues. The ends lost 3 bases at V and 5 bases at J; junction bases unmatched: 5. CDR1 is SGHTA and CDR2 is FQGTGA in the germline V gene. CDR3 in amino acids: CASSLDRGIHEQYF. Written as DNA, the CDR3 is TGTGCCAGCAGCTTGGACAGGGGAATACACGAGCAGTACTTC.

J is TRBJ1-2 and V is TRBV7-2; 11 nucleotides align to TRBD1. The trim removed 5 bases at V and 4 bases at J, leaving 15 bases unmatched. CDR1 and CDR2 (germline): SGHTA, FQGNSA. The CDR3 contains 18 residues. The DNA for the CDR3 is TGTGCCAGCAGCATCAACTCCCCCGGGACAGGGGGACCCTATGGCTACACCTTC. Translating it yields CASSINSPGTGGPYGYTF.

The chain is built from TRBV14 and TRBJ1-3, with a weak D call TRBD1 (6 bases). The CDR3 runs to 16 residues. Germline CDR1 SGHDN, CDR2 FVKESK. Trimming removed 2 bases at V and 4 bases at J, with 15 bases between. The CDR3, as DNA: TGTGCCAGCAGCCAACCACGACAGGTTGGGGGAAACACCATATATTTT. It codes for CASSQPRQVGGNTIYF.

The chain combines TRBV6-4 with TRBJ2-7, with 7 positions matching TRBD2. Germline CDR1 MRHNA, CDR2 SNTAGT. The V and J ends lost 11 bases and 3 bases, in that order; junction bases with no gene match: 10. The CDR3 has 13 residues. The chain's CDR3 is CAGVAGTNYEQYF. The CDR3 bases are TGTGCCGGAGTAGCGGGTACCAACTACGAGCAGTACTTC.

The CDR3 spells CASSLGQNQPQHF. The CDR3 coding sequence is TGCGCCAGCAGCTTGGGACAAAATCAGCCCCAGCATTTT. The J gene is TRBJ1-5, the V gene TRBV5-1; unclear D gene. Deletions cut 0 bases from V and 4 bases from J, with 5 bases between. CDR3 size: 13 residues. The germline V gene encodes CDR1 SGHRS and CDR2 YFSETQ.

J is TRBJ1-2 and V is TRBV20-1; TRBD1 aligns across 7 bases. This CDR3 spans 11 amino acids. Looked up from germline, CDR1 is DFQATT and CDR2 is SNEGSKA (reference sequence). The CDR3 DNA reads TGCGGGGCCGGACAGGAGGGTGGCTACACCTTC. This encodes CGAGQEGGYTF.

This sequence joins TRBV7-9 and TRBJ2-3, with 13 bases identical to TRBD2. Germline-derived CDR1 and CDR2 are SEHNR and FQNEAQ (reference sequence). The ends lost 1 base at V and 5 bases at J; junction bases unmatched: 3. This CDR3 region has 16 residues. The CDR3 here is CASSLGLAGGGDTQYF. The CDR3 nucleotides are TGTGCCAGCAGCTTAGGACTAGCGGGGGGTGGAGATACGCAGTATTTT.

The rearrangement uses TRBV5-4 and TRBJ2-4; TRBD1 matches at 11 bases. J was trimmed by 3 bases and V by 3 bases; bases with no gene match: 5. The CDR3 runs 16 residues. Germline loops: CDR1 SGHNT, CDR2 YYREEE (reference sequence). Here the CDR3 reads CASSWGQGEVKNIQYF. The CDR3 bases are TGTGCCAGCAGCTGGGGACAGGGGGAGGTCAAAAACATTCAGTACTTC.

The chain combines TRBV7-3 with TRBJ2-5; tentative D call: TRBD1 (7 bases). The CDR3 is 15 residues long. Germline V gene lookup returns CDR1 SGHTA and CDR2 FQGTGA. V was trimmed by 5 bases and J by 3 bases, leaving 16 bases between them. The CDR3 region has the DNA TGTGCCAGCAGCCACAACAGGGGCGGGGAAGAGACCCAGTACTTC. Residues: CASSHNRGGEETQYF.

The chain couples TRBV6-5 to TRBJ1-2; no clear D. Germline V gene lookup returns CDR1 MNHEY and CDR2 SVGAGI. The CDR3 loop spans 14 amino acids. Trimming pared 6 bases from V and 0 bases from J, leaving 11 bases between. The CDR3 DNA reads TGTGCCAGCAGCCTTTTCCAGACTAACTATGGCTACACCTTC. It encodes CASSLFQTNYGYTF.

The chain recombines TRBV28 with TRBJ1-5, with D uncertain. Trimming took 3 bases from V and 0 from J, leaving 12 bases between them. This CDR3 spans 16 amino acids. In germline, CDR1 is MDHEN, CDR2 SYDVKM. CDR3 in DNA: TGTGCCAGCAGTTTCCGCGCCCGTTATAGCAATCAGCCCCAGCATTTT. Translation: CASSFRARYSNQPQHF.

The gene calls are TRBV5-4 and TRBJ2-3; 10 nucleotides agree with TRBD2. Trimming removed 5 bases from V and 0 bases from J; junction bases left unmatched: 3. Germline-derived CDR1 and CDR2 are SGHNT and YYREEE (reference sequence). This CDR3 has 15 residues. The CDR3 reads CASRGLAASTDTQYF. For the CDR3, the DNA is TGTGCCAGCAGAGGACTAGCGGCTAGCACAGATACGCAGTATTTT.

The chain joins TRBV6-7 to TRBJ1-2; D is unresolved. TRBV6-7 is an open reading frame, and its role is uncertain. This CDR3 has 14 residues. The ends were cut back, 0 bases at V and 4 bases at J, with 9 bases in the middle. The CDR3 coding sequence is TGTGCCAGCAGTTACTCCGTCGGGATCTATGGCTACACCTTC. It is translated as CASSYSVGIYGYTF.

The CDR3 region is CASSLAGRGEPQHF. CDR3 DNA sequence: TGCGCCAGCAGCTTGGCGGGGAGAGGTGAGCCCCAGCATTTT. The J gene is TRBJ1-5, the V gene TRBV5-1; D is uncertain. The V gene lost 0 bases and the J gene lost 8 bases, with 12 bases spanning the gap. Germline CDR1 SGHRS, CDR2 YFSETQ. The CDR3 is 14 residues long.

This CDR3 reads CASSMAGYGELFF. The CDR3 coding sequence is TGTGCCAGTAGTATGGCAGGGTACGGGGAGCTGTTTTTT. The chain is built from TRBV19 and TRBJ2-2; D might be TRBD1 (5 bases). Per germline, CDR1 LNHDA and CDR2 SQIVND (reference sequence). There are 13 residues in the CDR3. Trimming stripped 3 bases from V and 7 bases from J, with 9 bases between.

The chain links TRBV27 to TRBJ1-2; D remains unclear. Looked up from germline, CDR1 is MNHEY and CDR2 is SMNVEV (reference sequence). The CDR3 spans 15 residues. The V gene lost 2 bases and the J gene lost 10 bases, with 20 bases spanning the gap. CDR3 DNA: TGTGCCAGCAGTTTAGTTCGGGAGGCAAGGATGGCCTACACCTTC. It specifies CASSLVREARMAYTF.

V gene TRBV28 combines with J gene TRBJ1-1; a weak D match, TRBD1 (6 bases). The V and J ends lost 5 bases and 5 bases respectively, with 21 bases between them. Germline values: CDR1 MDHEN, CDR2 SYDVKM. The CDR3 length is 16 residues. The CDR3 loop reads CASSPGRGTFWTEAFF. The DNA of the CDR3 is TGTGCCAGCAGTCCGGGGAGGGGGACCTTTTGGACTGAAGCTTTCTTT. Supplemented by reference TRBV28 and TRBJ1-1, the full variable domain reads DVKVTQSSRYLVKRTGEKVFLECVQDMDHENMFWYRQDPGLGLRLIYFSYDVKMKEKGDIPEGYSVSREKKERFSLILESASTNQTSMYLCASSPGRGTFWTEAFFGQGTRLTVV.